Listed below are T cell receptor beta chains from one sample, sequenced in a study of blood T cells in healthy people across ages. TCRdb reprocessed the 5' RACE reads via MiXCR and lists one record per CDR3 protein. The table includes around 800,000 distinct CDR3 sequences, around half detected once. Sequencing used blood. The receptors come from a man older than 75 in good health. The CDR3 runs from the conserved cysteine through the conserved F or W. The D gene is left open where the match is weak. The size field is filled for only some rows; it gives once, few, many or a size class.

V	length	J	D	size	DNA	CDR3
TRBV20-1	14	TRBJ1-2	TRBD1	few	TGCAGTGCTAAAATGGGGACAGGGGCTCATGGCTACACCTTC	CSAKMGTGAHGYTF
TRBV4-2	16	TRBJ1-2	NA	NA	TGTGCCAGCAGCCAAGGTGGCACAATACTTCTCGGTGGCTACACCTTC	CASSQGGTILLGGYTF
TRBV6-2/TRBV6-3	15	TRBJ2-7	TRBD2	NA	TGTGCCAGCAGTTACCTACTAGCGGATTACAATGAGCAGTACTTC	CASSYLLADYNEQYF
TRBV6-5	15	TRBJ2-7	TRBD1	NA	TGTGCCAGCAAGCAGTATCGAGGGGGCCCTTACGAGCAGTACTTC	CASKQYRGGPYEQYF
TRBV6-6	13	TRBJ1-1	NA	once	TGTGCCAGCAGCCAGACACCGACCTTGAGAGCTTTCTTT	CASSQTPTLRAFF
TRBV15	16	TRBJ2-5	TRBD2	NA	TGTGCCACCAGCAGAGGAGGGACTATACGTTCAGAGACCCAGTACTTC	CATSRGGTIRSETQYF
TRBV11-2	15	TRBJ2-5	NA	NA	TGTGCCAGCAGCTTGGCCTCCGGGGGCACAGAGACCCAGTACTTC	CASSLASGGTETQYF
TRBV27	13	TRBJ2-7	NA	NA	TGTGCCAGCAAAGAGACAGGCTCCTACGAGCAGTACTTC	CASKETGSYEQYF
TRBV2	16	TRBJ2-1	TRBD2	NA	TGTGCCAGTCGTTTGGATAGGCGGGAGGGGGGCAATGAGCAGTTCTTC	CASRLDRREGGNEQFF
TRBV4-1	14	TRBJ2-5	NA	NA	TGCGCCAGCAGCCAGGGACCTGGGCAAGAGACCCAGTACTTC	CASSQGPGQETQYF
TRBV10-2	15	TRBJ2-1	NA	many	TGCGCCAGCTTTCATTCAGGCGTCTCTTACAATGAGCAGTTCTTC	CASFHSGVSYNEQFF
TRBV13	13	TRBJ2-2	NA	NA	TGTGCCTTCGGGGACGCAAACACCGGGGAGCTGTTTTTT	CAFGDANTGELFF
TRBV18	14	TRBJ2-7	NA	NA	TGTGCCAGCTCACTCTGGACAGACTCCTACGAGCAGTACTTC	CASSLWTDSYEQYF
TRBV3-1	13	TRBJ1-2	TRBD1	NA	TGTACCAGCAGACCCGACAGGGCCGGTGGCTACACCTTC	CTSRPDRAGGYTF
TRBV13	15	TRBJ2-3	NA	NA	TGTGCCAGCAGCCTGCCAGGGTCTGGCACAGATACGCAGTATTTT	CASSLPGSGTDTQYF
TRBV29-1	8	TRBJ1-2	NA	NA	TGCAGCGCCACAGGCTACACCTTC	CSATGYTF
TRBV20-1	15	TRBJ2-1	TRBD2	NA	TGCAGTGCCTTACCGCTAGCGGGAGGGAACAATGAGCAGTTCTTC	CSALPLAGGNNEQFF
TRBV18	12	TRBJ2-5	NA	NA	TGTGCCAGCGCACCAAGGGGGAGAGAGCAGTACTTC	CASAPRGREQYF
TRBV27	13	TRBJ2-7	TRBD1	once	TGTGCCAGCAGTTTATTGTCAGGGGGAGAGCAGTACTTC	CASSLLSGGEQYF
TRBV6-2/TRBV6-3	13	TRBJ2-1	NA	NA	TGTGCCAGCAGTTATCTGACATTCAATGAGCAGTTCTTC	CASSYLTFNEQFF
TRBV12-3/TRBV12-4	12	TRBJ2-1	NA	NA	TGTGCCAGCAGTTTAAGAGCGATTGAGCAGTTCTTC	CASSLRAIEQFF
TRBV10-3	16	TRBJ2-4	TRBD1	NA	TGTGCCATCAGTGAGACACCCGGGACAGGTGCCAACATTCAGTACTTC	CAISETPGTGANIQYF
TRBV3-1	16	TRBJ2-3	TRBD2	NA	TGTGCCAGCAGCCCTACGGAAGCGGGAGTTTACAGATACGCGTATTTT	CASSPTEAGVYRYAYF
TRBV10-3	13	TRBJ1-1	TRBD1	NA	TGTGCCATCTTACCGGGACAGGGGTCAGAAGCTTTCTTT	CAILPGQGSEAFF
TRBV10-3	13	TRBJ2-1	NA	NA	TGTGCCATCGGACAGCCTACTTACAATGAGCAGTTCTTC	CAIGQPTYNEQFF
TRBV20-1	14	TRBJ1-2	NA	few	TGCAGTGCTCCCGGGGGGGCGGCTAACTATGGCTACACCTTC	CSAPGGAANYGYTF
TRBV5-5	13	TRBJ2-7	NA	NA	TGTGCCAGCAGCTCGGCCTTCCGACGCGAGCAGTACTTC	CASSSAFRREQYF
TRBV7-6	12	TRBJ2-1	NA	NA	TGTGCCAGCAGCTTTCACAGTGGTGAGCAGTTCTTC	CASSFHSGEQFF
TRBV20-1	14	TRBJ1-2	TRBD1	NA	TGCAGTGCTTGGGGGACAGGGGCGACGTTTGGCTACACCTTC	CSAWGTGATFGYTF
TRBV29-1	16	TRBJ2-5	TRBD2	many	TGCAGCGCTCTAGGACTAGCGGGAGAGGCACAAGAGACCCAGTACTTC	CSALGLAGEAQETQYF
TRBV20-1	15	TRBJ1-2	NA	NA	TGCAGTGCTAGAGATAGTGCAGGGCCGGCAGCTGGCTACACCTTC	CSARDSAGPAAGYTF
TRBV9	16	TRBJ2-7	TRBD2	NA	TGTGCCAGCAGCGTAGCGCTAGCGGGAGGGATAGGCGAGCAGTACTTC	CASSVALAGGIGEQYF
TRBV29-1	13	TRBJ2-1	TRBD1	NA	TGCAGCTCCTCCGGGACAGGTGAAAATGAGCAGTTCTTC	CSSSGTGENEQFF
TRBV20-1	18	TRBJ1-5	TRBD1	NA	TGCAGTGCTAGAACGACCGGGACAGGGTCCGAGGGCGATCAGCCCCAGCATTTT	CSARTTGTGSEGDQPQHF
TRBV20-1	14	TRBJ2-7	TRBD2	few	TGCAGTGCTCTAGCGGGAGGTATCTCCTACGAGCAGTACTTC	CSALAGGISYEQYF
TRBV15	12	TRBJ2-3	NA	few	TGTGCCACCAGCAGAGATGGAGATACGCAGTATTTT	CATSRDGDTQYF
TRBV5-1	14	TRBJ1-2	NA	NA	TGCGCCAGCAGCTTGACGGAGGTGGGGCGTGGCTACACCTTC	CASSLTEVGRGYTF
TRBV7-2	18	TRBJ1-5	TRBD1	NA	TGTGCCAGCAGCCCTACTCCTTCACAGGGGGTAAGCAATCAGCCCCAGCATTTT	CASSPTPSQGVSNQPQHF
TRBV5-1	15	TRBJ1-3	NA	NA	TGCGCCAGCAGCTTGGATGGGACCTCTGGAAACACCATATATTTT	CASSLDGTSGNTIYF
TRBV9	18	TRBJ2-5	TRBD2	once	TGTGCCAGCAGCACGGGACTAGCGGGATGGGGAGTAGGAGAGACCCAGTACTTC	CASSTGLAGWGVGETQYF
TRBV6-5	12	TRBJ2-1	NA	NA	TGTGCCAGCAGTTACGGTTACAATGAGCAGTTCTTC	CASSYGYNEQFF
TRBV20-1	16	TRBJ2-3	TRBD1	NA	TGCAGTGCTAGAGCCTTAAGACAGGGTGACTACAGATACGCGTATTTT	CSARALRQGDYRYAYF